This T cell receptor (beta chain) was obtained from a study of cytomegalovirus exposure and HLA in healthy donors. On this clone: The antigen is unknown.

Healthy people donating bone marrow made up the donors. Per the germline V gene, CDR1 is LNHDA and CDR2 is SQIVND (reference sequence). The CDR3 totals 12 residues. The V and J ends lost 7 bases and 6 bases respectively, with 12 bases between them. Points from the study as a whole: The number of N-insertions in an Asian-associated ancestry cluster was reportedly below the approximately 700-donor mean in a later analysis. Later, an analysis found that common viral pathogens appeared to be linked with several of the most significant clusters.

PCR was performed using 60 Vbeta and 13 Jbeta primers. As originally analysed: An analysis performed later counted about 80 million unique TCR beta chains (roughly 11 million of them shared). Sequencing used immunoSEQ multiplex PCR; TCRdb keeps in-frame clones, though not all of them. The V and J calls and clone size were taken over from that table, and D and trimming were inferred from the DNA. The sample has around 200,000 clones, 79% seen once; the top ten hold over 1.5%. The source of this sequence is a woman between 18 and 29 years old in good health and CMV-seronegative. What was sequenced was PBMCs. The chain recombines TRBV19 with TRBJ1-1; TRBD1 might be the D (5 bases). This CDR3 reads CASTGGVSEAFF. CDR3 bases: TGTGCCAGTACCGGGGGGGTATCTGAAGCTTTCTTT.